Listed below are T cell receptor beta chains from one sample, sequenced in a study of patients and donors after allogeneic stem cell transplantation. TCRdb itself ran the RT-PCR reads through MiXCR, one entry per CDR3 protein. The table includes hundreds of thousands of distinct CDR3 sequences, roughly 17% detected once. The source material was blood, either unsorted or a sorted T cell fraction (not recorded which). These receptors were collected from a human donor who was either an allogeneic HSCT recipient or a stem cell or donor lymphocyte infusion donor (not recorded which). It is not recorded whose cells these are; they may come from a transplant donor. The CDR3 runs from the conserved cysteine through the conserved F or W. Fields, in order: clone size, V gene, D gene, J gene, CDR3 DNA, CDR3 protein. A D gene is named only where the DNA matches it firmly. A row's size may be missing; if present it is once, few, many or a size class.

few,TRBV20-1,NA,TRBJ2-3,TGCAGTGCTAGAGATGACCTTCGGGACACAGATACGCAGTATTTT,CSARDDLRDTDTQYF
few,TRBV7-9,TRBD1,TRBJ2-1,TGTGCCAGCAGCTTAAGAGGGGGCGATGAGCAGTTCTTC,CASSLRGGDEQFF
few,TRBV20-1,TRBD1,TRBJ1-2,TGCAGTGCTCACAGGGGAATCGGCTATGGCTACACCTTC,CSAHRGIGYGYTF
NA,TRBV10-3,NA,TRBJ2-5,TGTGCCATCAGTGAACCTGACAGACCGAGCCAAGAGACCCAGTACTTC,CAISEPDRPSQETQYF
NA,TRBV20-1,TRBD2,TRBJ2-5,TGCAGTGCTAGACCCTCGTCTAGCGGGAGGTGGCAAGAGACCCAGTACTTC,CSARPSSSGRWQETQYF
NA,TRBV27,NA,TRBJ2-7,TGTGCCAGCAGTGTCCGAAGCAGGGGAGGCTACGAGCAGTACTTC,CASSVRSRGGYEQYF
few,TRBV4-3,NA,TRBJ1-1,TGCGCCAGCAGCCAGACGGCAGACAGAGAAGCTTTCTTT,CASSQTADREAFF
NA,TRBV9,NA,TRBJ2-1,TGTGCCAGCAGCTTAATAAATCACGAGCAGTTCTTC,CASSLINHEQFF
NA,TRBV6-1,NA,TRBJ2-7,TGTGCCAGCCTTCGGGCACCCCAAGGGGAGCAGTACTTC,CASLRAPQGEQYF
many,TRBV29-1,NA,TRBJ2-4,TGCAGCGTTGGGGGTGAGGCCAAAAACATTCAGTACTTC,CSVGGEAKNIQYF
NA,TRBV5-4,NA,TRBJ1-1,TGTGCCAGCAGCCCCGGGACGTCCAGGGGGAACACTGAAGCTTTCTTT,CASSPGTSRGNTEAFF
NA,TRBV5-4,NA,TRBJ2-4,TGTGCCAGCAGCTTGCGCGGCTGGGCTCTAGCCAAAAACATTCAGTACTTC,CASSLRGWALAKNIQYF
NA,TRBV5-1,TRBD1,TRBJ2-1,TGCGCCAGCAGACGGACAGGGGGCGCTTACAATGAGCAGTTCTTC,CASRRTGGAYNEQFF
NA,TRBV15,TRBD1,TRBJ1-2,TGTGCCACCAGGGCTTTCGACAGGGCGCATGGCTACACCTTC,CATRAFDRAHGYTF
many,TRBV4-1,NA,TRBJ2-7,TGCGCCAGCAGCCTGGGGCAGGTTTCGAGTGAGCAGTACTTC,CASSLGQVSSEQYF
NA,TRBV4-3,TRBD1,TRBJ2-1,TGCGCCAGCAGCCAAGATCGGGAACAGGGGTTCTACAATGAGCAGTTCTTC,CASSQDREQGFYNEQFF
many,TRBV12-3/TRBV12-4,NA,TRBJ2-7,TGTGCCAGCAGTTTCTGGGGAGGAACCTACGAGCAGTACTTC,CASSFWGGTYEQYF
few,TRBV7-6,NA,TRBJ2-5,TGTGCCAGCAGCCCAAGCGGTCAAGAGACCCAGTACTTC,CASSPSGQETQYF
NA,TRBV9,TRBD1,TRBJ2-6,TGTGCCAGCAGCGTAGGTGGGACAGGGTTGTCTGGGGCCAACGTCCTGACTTTC,CASSVGGTGLSGANVLTF
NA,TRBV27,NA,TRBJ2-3,TGTGCCAGCAGTTTACAGGACAGTTCCCCTAGCACAGATACGCAGTATTTT,CASSLQDSSPSTDTQYF
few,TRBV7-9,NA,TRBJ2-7,TGTGCCAGCAGCTCCCCAACTATGACAGCAGCCTACGAGCAGTACTTC,CASSSPTMTAAYEQYF
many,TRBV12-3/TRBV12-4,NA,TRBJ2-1,TGTGCCAGCAGCCTATTTCACAATGAGCAGTTCTTC,CASSLFHNEQFF
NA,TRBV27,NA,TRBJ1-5,TGTGCCAGCAGTTTACAGGGTCGGTCAAGCAATCAGCCCCAGCATTTT,CASSLQGRSSNQPQHF
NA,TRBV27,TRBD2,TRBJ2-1,TGTGCCAGCAGTTTCGCGGGACTAATCGATGAGCAGTTCTTC,CASSFAGLIDEQFF
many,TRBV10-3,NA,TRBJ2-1,TGTGCCATCAGTGAGTCAACTAGATTCAATGAGCAGTTCTTC,CAISESTRFNEQFF